The next 18 T cell receptor beta chains were all read from a single sample in a study of T cells in Graves' hyperthyroidism and ophthalmopathy. The investigators amplified TCR beta CDR3 regions from RNA transcripts. The primer set for the first-round RT-PCR of the TCR CDR3 was HTBI. TCRdb processed the multiplex PCR reads anew with MiXCR; each CDR3 protein has one entry. In the table there are more than 300,000 distinct CDR3 sequences, roughly 14% of which are singletons. Sample: blood. Receptors were obtained from a woman aged 55-70 years with Graves' hyperthyroidism.

This clonotype was seen repeatedly, ten times or more. The chain carries TRBV11-3 and TRBJ2-1; the D gene is possibly TRBD2 (5 bases). Trimming cost V 0 bases and J 8 bases, with 14 bases left between them. The CDR3 is 15 residues long. Germline values: CDR1 SGHNT, CDR2 YENEEA. CDR3 residues: CASSLDGGSSDEQFF. DNA of the CDR3: TGTGCCAGCAGCTTAGACGGAGGAAGTAGCGATGAGCAGTTCTTC.

V is TRBV19 and J is TRBJ1-1, with D unclear. The CDR3 is 14 amino acids. The ends were cut back, 3 bases at V and 0 bases at J, with 8 bases in the middle. Germline lookup yields CDR1 LNHDA and CDR2 SQIVND (reference sequence). CDR3 in amino acids: CASSIWEMNTEAFF. The CDR3, as DNA: TGTGCCAGTAGTATCTGGGAGATGAACACTGAAGCTTTCTTT.

The J gene is TRBJ2-5, the V gene TRBV30; 7 positions agree with TRBD2. Trimming at V came to 5 bases and at J to 5 bases, leaving 8 bases not matched to a gene. CDR3 length: 13 residues. Germline V gene sequence: CDR1 GTSNPN, CDR2 SVGIG (reference sequence). The CDR3 DNA reads TGTGCCTGGGCACGGGGGGTCGAGGAGACCCAGTACTTC. The encoded protein is CAWARGVEETQYF. Variable domain in full (rest from reference TRBV30 and TRBJ2-5): SQTIHQWPATLVQPVGSPLSLECTVEGTSNPNLYWYRQAAGRGLQLLFYSVGIGQISSEVPQNLSASRPQDRQFILSSKKLLLSDSGFYLCAWARGVEETQYFGPGTRLLVL.

The chain combines TRBV3-1 with TRBJ2-5, with a tentative D call TRBD2 (6 bases). Trimming stripped 5 bases from V and 1 base from J, with 14 bases between. Per germline, CDR1 LGHDT and CDR2 YNNKEL (reference sequence). CDR3 size: 15 residues. The CDR3 nucleotides read TGTGCCAGCAGCGCCCCCGGGACTCCCCAAGAGACCCAGTACTTC. Protein product: CASSAPGTPQETQYF.

This clonotype has a count of ten or more. The gene calls are TRBV28 and TRBJ2-7; D may be TRBD2 (6 bases). V shed 8 bases and J shed 5 bases, with 13 bases lying between them. This CDR3 region has 12 residues. Looked up from germline, CDR1 is MDHEN and CDR2 is SYDVKM. The CDR3 loop is CASSPGGHEQYF. The CDR3 DNA sequence: TGTGCCAGCTCCCCCGGGGGTCACGAGCAGTACTTC.

This clonotype has a count of ten or more. The chain is built from TRBV3-1 and TRBJ1-1; D perhaps matches TRBD1 (5 bases). CDR3 size: 14 residues. The germline V and J ends were trimmed by 3 bases and 5 bases, with 13 bases remaining between them. CDR1 and CDR2 from the germline V gene are LGHDT and YNNKEL (reference sequence). The CDR3 spells CASSQRGGITEAFF. CDR3 nucleotides: TGTGCCAGCAGCCAGAGGGGAGGAATAACTGAAGCTTTCTTT.

This chain connects TRBV30 to TRBJ2-7, with 7 bases that match TRBD2. CDR1 and CDR2 (germline): GTSNPN, SVGIG (reference sequence). The CDR3 runs to 15 residues. The CDR3 DNA reads as TGTGCTAAGGCGGGAGAAAAATATAAGGGCTACGAGCAGTACTTC. Translating it yields CAKAGEKYKGYEQYF. The whole variable domain, filled in from reference TRBV30 and TRBJ2-7, reads SQTIHQWPATLVQPVGSPLSLECTVEGTSNPNLYWYRQAAGRGLQLLFYSVGIGQISSEVPQNLSASRPQDRQFILSSKKLLLSDSGFYLCAKAGEKYKGYEQYFGPGTRLTVT.

In its sample, this clonotype was seen many times. This chain connects TRBV2 to TRBJ1-1; unclear D gene. V dropped 6 bases and J dropped 5 bases, with 13 bases sitting between them. This CDR3 region has 13 residues. Germline CDR1 is SNHLY and CDR2 is FYNNEI. CDR3 amino acids: CASRRAEGTEAFF. The DNA of the CDR3 is TGTGCCAGCAGGAGGGCAGAAGGGACTGAAGCTTTCTTT. Based on the CDR3 plus reference TRBV2 and TRBJ1-1, the full variable domain is EPEVTQTPSHQVTQMGQEVILRCVPISNHLYFYWYRQILGQKVEFLVSFYNNEISEKSEIFDDQFSVERPDGSNFTLKIRSTKLEDSAMYFCASRRAEGTEAFFGQGTRLTVV.

The chain has TRBV19 and TRBJ2-1, with 11 bases identical to TRBD2. The germline CDR1 and CDR2 sequences are LNHDA and SQIVND (reference sequence). This CDR3 has 15 residues. With V trimmed by 4 bases and J by 4 bases, 3 bases remained unmatched. This CDR3 is CASSTLAGDYNEQFF. The CDR3 coding sequence is TGTGCCAGTAGTACACTAGCGGGGGATTACAATGAGCAGTTCTTC. Combining the CDR3 with reference TRBV19 and TRBJ2-1 gives the whole variable domain DGGITQSPKYLFRKEGQNVTLSCEQNLNHDAMYWYRQDPGQGLRLIYYSQIVNDFQKGDIAEGYSVSREKKESFPLTVTSAQKNPTAFYLCASSTLAGDYNEQFFGPGTRLTVL.

This clonotype has ten or more counts. The genes are TRBV2 and TRBJ1-1, with a weak D call TRBD1 (5 bases). CDR1 is SNHLY, CDR2 FYNNEI, per germline. V dropped 8 bases and J dropped 1 base, with 17 bases sitting between them. The CDR3 loop spans 15 amino acids. The CDR3 nucleotides are TGTGCCAGCTTCCAATCCGGGACGGCGAACACTGAAGCTTTCTTT. Protein sequence: CASFQSGTANTEAFF.

This clonotype was seen many times. The chain employs TRBV28 and TRBJ1-2; no definite D call. Germline-derived CDR1 and CDR2 are MDHEN and SYDVKM. The CDR3 sequence is 12 residues long. Trimming left V 5 bases short and J 8 bases short, with 12 bases between. The DNA of the CDR3 is TGTGCCAGCAGTCTGTCCCTAGGGGGCTACACCTTC. Encoded protein: CASSLSLGGYTF.

This clonotype was recorded at least ten times. J is TRBJ1-1 and V is TRBV5-6; D is ambiguous. The germline V gene has CDR1 SGHDT and CDR2 YYEEEE. The CDR3 totals 15 residues. V lost 2 bases, J lost 0 bases, and 11 bases lay in between. The CDR3 DNA sequence: TGTGCCAGCAGCTTCTTCTCCTCGATGAACACTGAAGCTTTCTTT. Protein product: CASSFFSSMNTEAFF.

This rearrangement joins TRBV12-5 to TRBJ2-1, with 7 bases lining up with TRBD2. The V segment lost 2 bases and the J segment 8 bases; nucleotides outside the gene matches: 9. Germline lookup yields CDR1 LGHNT and CDR2 FRNRAP. This CDR3 is built from 15 residues. In DNA, the CDR3 is TGTGCTAGTGGTTTGCAACTAGCGAGTATCGATGAGCAGTTCTTC. It codes for CASGLQLASIDEQFF.

This clonotype was seen many times. The chain is built from TRBV7-9 and TRBJ2-1; D could derive from TRBD1 or TRBD2 (5 bases each). Looked up from germline, CDR1 is SEHNR and CDR2 is FQNEAQ (reference sequence). V shed 1 base and J shed 0 bases, with 7 bases lying between them. This CDR3 is 15 amino acids long. The CDR3 DNA follows: TGTGCCAGCAGCTTAGGGGACCTCTCCTACAATGAGCAGTTCTTC. It encodes CASSLGDLSYNEQFF.

Note on this clonotype: At one boundary the junction diverges from the germline segment, which might be a read error. V is TRBV7-3 and J is TRBJ2-2, with 13 bases lining up with TRBD2. The CDR3 loop spans 17 amino acids. Germline CDR1 reads SGHTA; CDR2 reads FQGTGA. CDR3 loop: CASSVTSGRRDTGELSF. CDR3 DNA sequence: TGTGCCAGCAGCGTGACTAGCGGGAGGAGGGACACCGGGGAGCTGTCTTTT.

The sample holds many counts of this clonotype. The chain has TRBV5-1 and TRBJ1-2; TRBD1 aligns across 8 bases. The CDR3 runs 13 residues. CDR1 and CDR2 (germline): SGHRS, YFSETQ. The J segment lost 3 bases and the V segment lost 5 bases, leaving 3 bases of the junction unmatched. Here the CDR3 reads CASSQQGDYGYTF. The CDR3 coding sequence is TGCGCCAGCAGTCAACAGGGGGACTATGGCTACACCTTC.

The sample holds a few counts of this clonotype. This rearrangement joins TRBV4-2 to TRBJ2-7; the match to TRBD2 covers 11 bases. Germline lookup yields CDR1 LGHNA and CDR2 YNFKEQ. Trimming at V came to 1 base and at J to 2 bases, leaving 4 bases not matched to a gene. The CDR3 extends over 16 amino acids. In nucleotides, the CDR3 is TGTGCCAGCAGCCAAGGACTAGCGGGACCGGCCTACGAGCAGTACTTC. Amino acids: CASSQGLAGPAYEQYF.

The chain combines TRBV12-3 or TRBV12-4 with TRBJ2-1; 11 bases match TRBD2. This CDR3 comprises 15 residues. V shed 6 bases and J 2 bases; nucleotides not matched to a gene: 3. This chain's CDR3 is CASSETSGAYNEQFF. The DNA for the CDR3 is TGTGCCAGCAGCGAGACTAGCGGGGCCTACAATGAGCAGTTCTTC.